Below are 17 T cell receptor beta chains sequenced from a single sample in a study of shared clonotypes between healthy human individuals (dated by TCRdb to 2020 to 2021). The protocol used for the library was the immunoSEQ multiplex PCR assay. Held by TCRdb, this immuneACCESS table contains in-frame sequences only and omits some clones. Under half of the omission traces to an unresolved V gene where checked; the cause of the rest is unknown. For this sample the table gives hundreds of thousands of clones, of which 90% to 96% were detected only once. The top ten constitute about 0.054% of the sample. The sequenced sample was naive CD4+ T cells sorted from blood. The cell subset or site label on this specimen signifies: CD45RA+ positively selected. These receptors originate from a woman in her 30s in good health.

The chain is built from TRBV18 and TRBJ1-2; 10 bases agree with TRBD1. This CDR3 has 17 amino acids. Germline CDR1 and CDR2: KGHSH and LQKENI. J was trimmed by 6 bases and V by 0 bases; bases with no gene match: 10. The CDR3 region has the DNA TGTGCCAGCTCACCACCCATACCGACAGGGGGCCAGGATGGCTACACCTTC. Translating gives CASSPPIPTGGQDGYTF.

The V and J genes are TRBV28 and TRBJ2-2; a possible D gene is TRBD1 (7 bases). V was shortened by 6 bases and J by 7 bases, with 21 bases between the two germline ends. The CDR3 loop spans 16 amino acids. CDR1 is MDHEN and CDR2 is SYDVKM in the germline V gene. CDR3 loop: CASSPMGRGRDGELFF. As DNA, the CDR3 is TGTGCCAGCAGCCCGATGGGTAGGGGGCGGGACGGGGAGCTGTTTTTT.

Worth noting for this clone: A read error may account for a junction end that differs from germline. The chain joins TRBV5-4 to TRBJ2-6; the D is unclear. The CDR3 has 15 residues. Germline-derived CDR1 and CDR2 are SGHNT and YYREEE (reference sequence). The CDR3 here is CASSRPPSRANVLTF. As DNA, the CDR3 is TGTGCCAGCAGCCGACCCCCCTCTCGGGCCAACGTCCTGACTTTC.

The V gene is TRBV6-5, the J gene TRBJ1-1; tentative D call: TRBD1 (5 bases). Germline values: CDR1 MNHEY, CDR2 SVGAGI. CDR3 length: 15 amino acids. With 7 bases removed from V and 4 bases from J, the gap between germline ends came to 19 bases. CDR3: CASIPYTTGGTEAFF. The CDR3 coding sequence is TGTGCCAGCATACCTTACACAACTGGGGGCACTGAAGCTTTCTTT.

J is TRBJ2-7 and V is TRBV28, with D unclear. V lost 4 bases to trimming and J lost 3 bases, with 7 bases between them. This CDR3 is 12 amino acids long. The V gene's germline CDR1 is MDHEN and CDR2 SYDVKM. The DNA for the CDR3 is TGTGCCAGCAGTTCATACCTCTACGAGCAGTACTTC. Translated: CASSSYLYEQYF.

The chain uses TRBV28 and TRBJ2-7; TRBD1 matches 7 bases. V gave up 10 bases and J gave up 3 bases; unmatched junction bases: 6. The CDR3 spans 12 residues. Per the germline V gene, CDR1 is MDHEN and CDR2 is SYDVKM. The CDR3 DNA reads TGTGCCACCGGGGACAGCCACTACGAGCAGTACTTC. Protein sequence: CATGDSHYEQYF.

J is TRBJ2-2 and V is TRBV10-1; the D is unclear. CDR3 length: 14 residues. V was pared by 9 bases and J by 0 bases, with 11 bases between. Germline CDR1 reads WNHNN; CDR2 reads SYGVQD (reference sequence). The CDR3 bases are TGCGCCAGTACTGAGACCGCGAACACCGGGGAGCTGTTTTTT. Translating it yields CASTETANTGELFF.

J is TRBJ2-2 and V is TRBV7-2; D not certain. V was trimmed by 0 bases and J by 4 bases, leaving 6 bases between them. Germline CDR1 reads SGHTA; CDR2 reads FQGNSA. The CDR3 covers 14 residues. In nucleotides, the CDR3 is TGTGCCAGCAGCTTAGCGGGCCTCACCGGGGAGCTGTTTTTT. Translated: CASSLAGLTGELFF.

The J gene is TRBJ1-2, the V gene TRBV10-3; the D gene is possibly TRBD1 (6 bases). The V and J ends lost 7 bases and 8 bases respectively, with 26 bases between them. The CDR3 contains 16 residues. Germline assignment: CDR1 ENHRY and CDR2 SYGVKD. The CDR3 region has the DNA TGTGCCATCAACGCGGGGGCAGTACCAGCAGAAGGAGGCTACACCTTC. Translated: CAINAGAVPAEGGYTF.

This chain links TRBV5-4 with TRBJ2-1, with D maybe TRBD2 (5 bases). This CDR3 has 15 residues. V lost 1 base and J lost 7, with 15 bases in between. Germline lookup yields CDR1 SGHNT and CDR2 YYREEE (reference sequence). The CDR3: CASSLFLSSRNEQFF. The CDR3 nucleotides read TGTGCCAGCAGCTTGTTCTTGTCTAGCCGGAATGAGCAGTTCTTC.

The chain uses TRBV23-1 and TRBJ1-1; weak D call: TRBD1 (5 bases). TRBV23-1 counts as an open reading frame of uncertain function. V was shortened by 7 bases and J by 1 base, with 16 bases between the two germline ends. This CDR3 spans 15 amino acids. CDR3: CASTSRDQKNTEAFF. The DNA of the CDR3 is TGCGCCAGCACGTCACGGGACCAAAAGAACACTGAAGCTTTCTTT.

This rearrangement joins TRBV28 to TRBJ1-4, with D tentatively TRBD1 (5 bases). This CDR3 contains 16 residues. The germline V gene encodes CDR1 MDHEN and CDR2 SYDVKM. The V and J ends lost 9 bases and 0 bases respectively, with 17 bases between them. CDR3 DNA: TGTGCCAGTAAAGGAGGGGCGTATGCAACTAATGAAAAACTGTTTTTT. It yields the protein CASKGGAYATNEKLFF.

Concerning this clone itself: One end of the junction does not line up with germline, which may come from a read error. The chain links TRBV28 to TRBJ2-7; perhaps TRBD1 as D (5 bases). The CDR3 length is 14 residues. Germline CDR1 MDHEN, CDR2 SYDVKM. The CDR3, as DNA: TGTGCCAGCACTTTACCAGGGTCCTCCTACGAGCAGTACTTC. It codes for CASTLPGSSYEQYF. Full variable domain (rest looked up from reference TRBV28 and TRBJ2-7): DVKVTQSSRYLVKRTGEKVFLECVQDMDHENMFWYRQDPGLGLRLIYFSYDVKMKEKGDIPEGYSVSREKKERFSLILESASTNQTSMYLCASTLPGSSYEQYFGPGTRLTVT.

In DNA form, the CDR3 reads TGTGCCAGCAGTTTACGTTGGGCAGGCAATCAGCCCCAGCATTTT. It specifies CASSLRWAGNQPQHF. This chain links TRBV28 with TRBJ1-5, with D hard to call. V was cut by 2 bases and J by 2 bases, with 10 bases left in between. The CDR3 runs to 15 residues. Per the germline V gene, CDR1 is MDHEN and CDR2 is SYDVKM. The full variable domain, its missing parts supplied by reference TRBV28 and TRBJ1-5, is DVKVTQSSRYLVKRTGEKVFLECVQDMDHENMFWYRQDPGLGLRLIYFSYDVKMKEKGDIPEGYSVSREKKERFSLILESASTNQTSMYLCASSLRWAGNQPQHFGDGTRLSIL.

The J gene is TRBJ1-5, the V gene TRBV28; 7 bases agree with TRBD1. CDR1 is MDHEN and CDR2 is SYDVKM in the germline V gene. V trimming: 3 bases; J trimming: 7 bases; junction bases outside the gene matches: 9. The CDR3 covers 15 residues. The CDR3 DNA is TGTGCCAGCAGTTTCCGGGGACAGATAGGACAGCCCCAGCATTTT. This codes for CASSFRGQIGQPQHF. Combining the CDR3 with reference TRBV28 and TRBJ1-5 gives the whole variable domain DVKVTQSSRYLVKRTGEKVFLECVQDMDHENMFWYRQDPGLGLRLIYFSYDVKMKEKGDIPEGYSVSREKKERFSLILESASTNQTSMYLCASSFRGQIGQPQHFGDGTRLSIL.

This sequence joins TRBV28 and TRBJ1-1; D is unclear. The CDR3 sequence is 14 residues long. Trimming shortened V by 2 bases and J by 4 bases, and 11 bases separated the two germline ends. CDR1 and CDR2 from the germline V gene are MDHEN and SYDVKM. The CDR3 DNA sequence: TGTGCCAGCAGTTTAGGGCAGCCCCTCACTGAAGCTTTCTTT. Its protein product is CASSLGQPLTEAFF.

The chain has TRBV7-2 and TRBJ2-3; 9 bases match TRBD2. The CDR3 sequence is 17 residues long. J gave up 5 bases and V 5 bases, and 14 bases lay outside the gene matches. In germline, CDR1 is SGHTA, CDR2 FQGNSA. CDR3: CASSPTSLAGVRDTQYF. CDR3 nucleotide sequence: TGTGCCAGCAGCCCAACCAGTTTAGCGGGAGTTAGAGATACGCAGTATTTT.